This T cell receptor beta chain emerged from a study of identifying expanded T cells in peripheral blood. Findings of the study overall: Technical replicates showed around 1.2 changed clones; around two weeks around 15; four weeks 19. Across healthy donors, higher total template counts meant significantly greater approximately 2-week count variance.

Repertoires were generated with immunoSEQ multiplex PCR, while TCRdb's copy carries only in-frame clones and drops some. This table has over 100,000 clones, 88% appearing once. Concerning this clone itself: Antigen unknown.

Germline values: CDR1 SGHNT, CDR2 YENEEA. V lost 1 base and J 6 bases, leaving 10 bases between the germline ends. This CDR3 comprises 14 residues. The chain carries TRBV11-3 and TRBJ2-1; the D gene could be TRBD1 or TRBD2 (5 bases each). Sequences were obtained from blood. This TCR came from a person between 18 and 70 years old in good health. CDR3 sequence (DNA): TGTGCCAGCAGCTTAGGGCCGGGGCGCAATGAGCAGTTCTTC. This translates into CASSLGPGRNEQFF.